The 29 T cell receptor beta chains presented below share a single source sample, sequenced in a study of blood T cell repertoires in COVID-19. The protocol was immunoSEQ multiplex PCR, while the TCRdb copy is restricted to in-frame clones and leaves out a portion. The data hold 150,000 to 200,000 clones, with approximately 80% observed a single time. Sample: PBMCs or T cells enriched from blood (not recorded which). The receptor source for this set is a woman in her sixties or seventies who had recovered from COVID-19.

Here the CDR3 reads CASSESIRGMPQHF. For the CDR3, the DNA is TGCGCCAGCAGTGAGTCGATACGGGGAATGCCCCAGCATTTT. The chain joins TRBV10-2 to TRBJ1-5, with D unclear. The CDR3 length is 14 residues. The germline gives CDR1 WSHSY, CDR2 SAAADI. The germline V and J ends were trimmed by 0 bases and 9 bases, with 12 bases remaining between them.

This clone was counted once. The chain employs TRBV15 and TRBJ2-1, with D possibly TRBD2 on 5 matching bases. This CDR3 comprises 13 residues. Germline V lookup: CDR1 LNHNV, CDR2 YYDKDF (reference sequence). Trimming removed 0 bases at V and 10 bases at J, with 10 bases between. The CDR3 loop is CATSRDRSGEQFF. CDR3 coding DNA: TGTGCCACCAGCAGAGACCGAAGCGGAGAGCAGTTCTTC.

The CDR3 coding sequence is TGTGCCAGCAGCGAAACTAGAGGCGAGCAGTACTTC. Protein: CASSETRGEQYF. The chain joins TRBV7-8 to TRBJ2-7, with D possibly matching TRBD2 (5 bases). The CDR3 runs to 12 residues. V shed 5 bases and J shed 6 bases, with 11 bases lying between them. CDR1 is SGHVS and CDR2 is FQNEAQ in the germline V gene. Looking up the rest from reference TRBV7-8 and TRBJ2-7 gives the full variable domain: GAGVSQSPRYKVAKRGQDVALRCDPISGHVSLFWYQQALGQGPEFLTYFQNEAQLDKSGLPSDRFFAERPEGSVSTLKIQRTQQEDSAVYLCASSETRGEQYFGPGTRLTVT.

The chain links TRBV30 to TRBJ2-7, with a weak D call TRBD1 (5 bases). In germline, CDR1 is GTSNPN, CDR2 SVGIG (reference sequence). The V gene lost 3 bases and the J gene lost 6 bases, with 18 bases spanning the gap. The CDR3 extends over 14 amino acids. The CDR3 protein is CAWRDGSPRGEQYF. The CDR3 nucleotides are TGTGCCTGGAGAGATGGATCCCCAAGGGGCGAGCAGTACTTC.

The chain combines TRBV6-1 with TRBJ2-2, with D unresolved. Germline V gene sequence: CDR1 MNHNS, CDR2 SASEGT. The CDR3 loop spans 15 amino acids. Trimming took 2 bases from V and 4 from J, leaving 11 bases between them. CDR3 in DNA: TGTGCCAGCAGTGAACTGGGCAGGTCCACCGGGGAGCTGTTTTTT. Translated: CASSELGRSTGELFF.

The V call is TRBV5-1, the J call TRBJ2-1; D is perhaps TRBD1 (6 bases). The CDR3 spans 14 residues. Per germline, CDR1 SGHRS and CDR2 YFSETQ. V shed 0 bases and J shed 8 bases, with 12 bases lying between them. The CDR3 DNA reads TGCGCCAGCAGCTTGGGACAGGTGTTCGATGAGCAGTTCTTC. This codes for CASSLGQVFDEQFF.

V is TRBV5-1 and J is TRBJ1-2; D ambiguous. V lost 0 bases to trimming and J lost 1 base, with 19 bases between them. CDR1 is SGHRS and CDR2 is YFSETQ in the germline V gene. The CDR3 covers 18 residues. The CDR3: CASSLGPGRGQINYGYTF. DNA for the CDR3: TGCGCCAGCAGCTTGGGGCCCGGGAGAGGGCAGATTAACTATGGCTACACCTTC.

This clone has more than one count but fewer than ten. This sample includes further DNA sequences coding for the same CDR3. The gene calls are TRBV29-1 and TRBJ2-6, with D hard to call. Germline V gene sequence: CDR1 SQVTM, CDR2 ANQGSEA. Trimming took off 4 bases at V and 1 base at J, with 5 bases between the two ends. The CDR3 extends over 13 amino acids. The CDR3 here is CSVARSGANVLTF. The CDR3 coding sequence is TGCAGCGTTGCCAGGTCTGGGGCCAACGTCCTGACTTTC.

The CDR3 here is CASSSRQQYGYTF. The CDR3 DNA follows: TGTGCCAGCAGCTCCCGACAGCAGTATGGCTACACCTTC. V and J are TRBV7-3 and TRBJ1-2; D might be TRBD1 (5 bases). The V and J ends lost 4 bases and 5 bases respectively, with 11 bases between them. This CDR3 is built from 13 residues. Germline V gene sequence: CDR1 SGHTA, CDR2 FQGTGA.

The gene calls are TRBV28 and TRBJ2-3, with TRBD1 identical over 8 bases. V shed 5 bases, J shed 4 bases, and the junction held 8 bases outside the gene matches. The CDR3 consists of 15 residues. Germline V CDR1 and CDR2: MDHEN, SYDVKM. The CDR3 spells CASSPNRGNPDTQYF. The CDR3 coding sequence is TGTGCCAGCAGTCCGAACAGGGGGAACCCAGATACGCAGTATTTT.

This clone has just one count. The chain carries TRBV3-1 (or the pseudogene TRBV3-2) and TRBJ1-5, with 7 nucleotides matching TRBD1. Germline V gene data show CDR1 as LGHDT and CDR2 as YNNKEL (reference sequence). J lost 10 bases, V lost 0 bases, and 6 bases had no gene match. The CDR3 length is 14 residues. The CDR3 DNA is TGTGCCAGCAGCCAAGATCAGGGGGTTCAACCCCAGCATTTT. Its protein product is CASSQDQGVQPQHF.

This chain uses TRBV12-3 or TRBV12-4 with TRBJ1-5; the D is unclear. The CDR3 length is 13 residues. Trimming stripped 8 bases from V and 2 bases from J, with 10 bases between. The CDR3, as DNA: TGTGCCAGCTCCGTGGGAGGCAATCAGCCCCAGCATTTT. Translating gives CASSVGGNQPQHF.

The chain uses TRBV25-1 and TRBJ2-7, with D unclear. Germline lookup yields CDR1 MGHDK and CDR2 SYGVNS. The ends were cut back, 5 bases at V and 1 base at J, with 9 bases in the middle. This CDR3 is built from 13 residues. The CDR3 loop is CASSFGRSYEQYF. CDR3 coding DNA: TGTGCCAGCAGTTTTGGCCGTTCCTACGAGCAGTACTTC.

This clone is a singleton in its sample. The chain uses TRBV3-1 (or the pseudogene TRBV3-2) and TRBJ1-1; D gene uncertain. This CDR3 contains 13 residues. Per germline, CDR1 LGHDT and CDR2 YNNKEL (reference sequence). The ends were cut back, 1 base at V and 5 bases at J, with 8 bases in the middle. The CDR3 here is CASSQVTGTEAFF. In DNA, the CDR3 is TGTGCCAGCAGCCAAGTCACGGGGACTGAAGCTTTCTTT.

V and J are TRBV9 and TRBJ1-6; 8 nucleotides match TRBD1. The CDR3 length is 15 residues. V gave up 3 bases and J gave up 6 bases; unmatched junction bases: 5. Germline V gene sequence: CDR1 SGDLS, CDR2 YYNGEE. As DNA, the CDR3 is TGTGCCAGCAGCGAACAGGGGGTTGGTAATTCACCCCTCCACTTT. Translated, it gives CASSEQGVGNSPLHF.

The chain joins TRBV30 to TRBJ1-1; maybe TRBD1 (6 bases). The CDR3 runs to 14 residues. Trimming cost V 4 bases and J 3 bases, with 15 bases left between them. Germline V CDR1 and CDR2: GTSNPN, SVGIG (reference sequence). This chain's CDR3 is CAWTDRRLHTEAFF. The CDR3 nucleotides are TGTGCCTGGACAGACAGGCGTCTTCACACTGAAGCTTTCTTT. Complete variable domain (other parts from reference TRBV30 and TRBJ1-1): SQTIHQWPATLVQPVGSPLSLECTVEGTSNPNLYWYRQAAGRGLQLLFYSVGIGQISSEVPQNLSASRPQDRQFILSSKKLLLSDSGFYLCAWTDRRLHTEAFFGQGTRLTVV.

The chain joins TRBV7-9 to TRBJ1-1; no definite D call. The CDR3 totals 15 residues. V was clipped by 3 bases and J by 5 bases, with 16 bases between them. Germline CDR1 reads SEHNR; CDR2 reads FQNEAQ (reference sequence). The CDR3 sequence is CASSLRRSEVTEAFF. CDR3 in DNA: TGTGCCAGCAGCTTGAGGAGATCAGAGGTTACTGAAGCTTTCTTT.

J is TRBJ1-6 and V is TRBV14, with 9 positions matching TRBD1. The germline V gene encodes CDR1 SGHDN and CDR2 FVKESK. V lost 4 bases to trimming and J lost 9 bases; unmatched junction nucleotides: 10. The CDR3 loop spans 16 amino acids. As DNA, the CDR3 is TGTGCCAGCAGCCTATTAGGGACAGGGTTTACTTCACCCCTCCACTTT. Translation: CASSLLGTGFTSPLHF.

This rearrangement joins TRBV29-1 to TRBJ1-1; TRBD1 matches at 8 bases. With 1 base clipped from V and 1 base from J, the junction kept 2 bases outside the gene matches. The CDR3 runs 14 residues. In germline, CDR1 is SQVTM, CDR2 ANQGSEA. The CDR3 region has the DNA TGCAGCGTTGAAGTCAGGGGGCGGAACACTGAAGCTTTCTTT. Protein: CSVEVRGRNTEAFF.

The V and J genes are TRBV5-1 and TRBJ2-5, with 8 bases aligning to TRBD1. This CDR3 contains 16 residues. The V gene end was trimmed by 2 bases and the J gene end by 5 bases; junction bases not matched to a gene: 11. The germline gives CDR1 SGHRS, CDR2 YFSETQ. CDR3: CASSFGFGRGRETQYF. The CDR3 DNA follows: TGCGCCAGCAGCTTCGGATTCGGCAGGGGGCGGGAGACCCAGTACTTC.

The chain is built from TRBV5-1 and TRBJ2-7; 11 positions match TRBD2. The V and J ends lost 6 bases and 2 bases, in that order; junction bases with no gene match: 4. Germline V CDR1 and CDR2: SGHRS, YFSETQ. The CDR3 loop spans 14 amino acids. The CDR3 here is CASKTLAGAYEQYF. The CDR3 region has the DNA TGCGCCAGCAAGACACTAGCGGGGGCCTACGAGCAGTACTTC. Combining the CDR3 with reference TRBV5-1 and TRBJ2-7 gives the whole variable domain KAGVTQTPRYLIKTRGQQVTLSCSPISGHRSVSWYQQTPGQGLQFLFEYFSETQRNKGNFPGRFSGRQFSNSRSEMNVSTLELGDSALYLCASKTLAGAYEQYFGPGTRLTVT.

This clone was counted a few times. The CDR3 DNA reads TGTGCCAGCCTCGGCCTAGGGACTAGCGGGGGAGATACGCAGTATTTT. It encodes CASLGLGTSGGDTQYF. This chain joins TRBV2 and TRBJ2-3; 14 bases match TRBD2. Germline CDR1 reads SNHLY; CDR2 reads FYNNEI. The length of the CDR3 is 16 residues. After removal of 8 bases from V and 5 bases from J, the junction contained 9 bases not matched to a gene.

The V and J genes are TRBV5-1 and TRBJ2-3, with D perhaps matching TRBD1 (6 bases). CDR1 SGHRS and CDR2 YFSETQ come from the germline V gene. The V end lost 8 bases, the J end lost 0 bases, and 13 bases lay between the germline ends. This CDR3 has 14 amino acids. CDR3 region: CASRTEPSTDTQYF. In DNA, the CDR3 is TGCGCCAGTAGGACAGAACCAAGCACAGATACGCAGTATTTT.

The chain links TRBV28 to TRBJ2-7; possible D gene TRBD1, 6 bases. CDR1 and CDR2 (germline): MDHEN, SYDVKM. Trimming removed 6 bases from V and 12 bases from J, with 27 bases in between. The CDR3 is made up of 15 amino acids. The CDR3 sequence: CASSPVDRDNAISYF. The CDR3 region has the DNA TGTGCCAGCAGCCCTGTTGACCGGGACAACGCCATTTCGTACTTC. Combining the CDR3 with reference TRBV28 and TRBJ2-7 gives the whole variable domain DVKVTQSSRYLVKRTGEKVFLECVQDMDHENMFWYRQDPGLGLRLIYFSYDVKMKEKGDIPEGYSVSREKKERFSLILESASTNQTSMYLCASSPVDRDNAISYFGPGTRLTVT.

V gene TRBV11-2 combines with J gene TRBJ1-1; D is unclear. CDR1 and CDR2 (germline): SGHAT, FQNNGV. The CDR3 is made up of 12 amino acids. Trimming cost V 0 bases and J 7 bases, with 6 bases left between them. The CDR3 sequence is CASSLEALEAFF. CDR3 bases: TGTGCCAGCAGCTTAGAAGCCCTTGAAGCTTTCTTT.

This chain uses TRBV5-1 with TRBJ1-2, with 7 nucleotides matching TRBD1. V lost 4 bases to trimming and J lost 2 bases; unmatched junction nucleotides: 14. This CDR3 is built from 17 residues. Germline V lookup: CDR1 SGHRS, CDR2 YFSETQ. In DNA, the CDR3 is TGCGCCAGCAGCGCAGACGGGACAGACCTTCGAAACTATGGCTACACCTTC. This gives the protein CASSADGTDLRNYGYTF.

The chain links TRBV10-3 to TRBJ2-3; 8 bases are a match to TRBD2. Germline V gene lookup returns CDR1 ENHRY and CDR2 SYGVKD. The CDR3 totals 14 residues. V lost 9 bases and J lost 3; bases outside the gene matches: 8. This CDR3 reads CAISAGEGTDTQYF. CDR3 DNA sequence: TGTGCCATTTCAGCGGGAGAAGGAACAGATACGCAGTATTTT.

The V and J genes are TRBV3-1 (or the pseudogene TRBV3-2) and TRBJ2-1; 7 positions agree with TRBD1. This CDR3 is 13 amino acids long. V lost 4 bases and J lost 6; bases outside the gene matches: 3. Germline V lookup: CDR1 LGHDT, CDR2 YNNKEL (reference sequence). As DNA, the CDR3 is TGTGCCAGCAGCCGATACAGGGGCAATGAGCAGTTCTTC. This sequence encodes CASSRYRGNEQFF.

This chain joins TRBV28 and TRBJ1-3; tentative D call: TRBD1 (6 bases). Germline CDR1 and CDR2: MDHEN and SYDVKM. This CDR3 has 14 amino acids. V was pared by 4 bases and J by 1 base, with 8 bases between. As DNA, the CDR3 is TGTGCCAGCAGTTCACAGGGATCTGGAAACACCATATATTTT. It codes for CASSSQGSGNTIYF.